This entry lists 21 T cell receptor beta chains sequenced from one sample in a study of CD8+ T cells in alopecia areata listed by TCRdb under 2018. Library generation was performed with the immunoSEQ multiplex PCR assay. For TCR sequencing, RNA was extracted from every sample and reverse transcribed into cDNA to serve as template. This is the immuneACCESS table as TCRdb keeps it, with only in-frame sequences that have V and J called. A part of the clones is gone; compared with another copy, unresolved V genes explain less than half, and the rest is unexplained. The sample profile shows approximately 150,000 clones; 55% to 65% of them were found once. 4.8% of the sample is held by the ten biggest clonotypes. The sequenced material came from CD4+ T cells sorted from blood. The source is a human donor in good health.

This chain uses TRBV29-1 with TRBJ2-7, with no clear D. Trimming pared 4 bases from V and 7 bases from J, leaving 20 bases between. The germline CDR1 and CDR2 sequences are SQVTM and ANQGSEA. CDR3 size: 14 residues. The CDR3 DNA reads TGCAGCGTTGGTCACCGATTGGACGTTAGAGAGCAGTACTTC. Encoded protein: CSVGHRLDVREQYF.

This clone was seen a few times. The gene calls are TRBV2 and TRBJ2-5; TRBD2 aligns across 10 bases. The CDR3 is 14 residues long. Looked up from germline, CDR1 is SNHLY and CDR2 is FYNNEI. V lost 6 bases and J lost 5; bases outside the gene matches: 6. In DNA, the CDR3 is TGTGCCAGCAGAAGCGGGAGGGCCAGTGAGACCCAGTACTTC. Amino acid sequence: CASRSGRASETQYF.

V gene TRBV19 combines with J gene TRBJ2-7; 11 bases map to TRBD1. The length of the CDR3 is 13 residues. V shed 9 bases and J 6 bases; nucleotides not matched to a gene: 7. Germline V CDR1 and CDR2: LNHDA, SQIVND (reference sequence). The CDR3 sequence is CARSAGTGGEQYF. CDR3 sequence (DNA): TGTGCCAGAAGCGCCGGGACAGGGGGCGAGCAGTACTTC.

The CDR3, as DNA: TGTGCCACCAAAGGGGGGGAGCACACCGGGGAGCTGTTTTTT. It translates to CATKGGEHTGELFF. This chain uses TRBV10-3 with TRBJ2-2; D possibly corresponds to TRBD2 (7 bases). V was shortened by 10 bases and J by 3 bases, with 15 bases between the two germline ends. CDR1 and CDR2 (germline): ENHRY, SYGVKD. The CDR3 sequence is 14 residues long.

The V call is TRBV25-1, the J call TRBJ1-4; the D is unclear. V dropped 3 bases and J dropped 8 bases, with 7 bases sitting between them. Germline values: CDR1 MGHDK, CDR2 SYGVNS. The CDR3 spans 12 residues. The CDR3, as DNA: TGTGCCAGCAGTGACAGGCGGGAAAAACTGTTTTTT. This translates into CASSDRREKLFF.

This clone showed up just a few times. The V call is TRBV5-1, the J call TRBJ1-1; D uncertain. Trimming took 1 base from V and 4 from J, leaving 8 bases between them. The germline V gene has CDR1 SGHRS and CDR2 YFSETQ. The CDR3 totals 13 residues. The DNA of the CDR3 is TGCGCCAGCAGCTTGACCGATTCCACTGAAGCTTTCTTT. It specifies CASSLTDSTEAFF.

This clone was seen only once. The rearrangement joins TRBV5-1 to TRBJ2-7; TRBD2 matches 10 bases. This CDR3 is 13 amino acids long. Germline V gene lookup returns CDR1 SGHRS and CDR2 YFSETQ. V lost 6 bases, J lost 4 bases, and 4 bases stayed unmatched. In DNA form, the CDR3 reads TGCGCCAGCACGGCTAGCGGGAGTTACGAGCAGTACTTC. It specifies CASTASGSYEQYF.

The rearrangement links TRBV29-1 to TRBJ2-2; 9 bases agree with TRBD2. CDR1 is SQVTM and CDR2 is ANQGSEA in the germline V gene. CDR3 length: 14 residues. Unmatched junction bases numbered 5, after V lost 4 bases and J lost 5 bases. The CDR3 reads CSVVVAGVTGELFF. CDR3 bases: TGCAGCGTTGTGGTAGCGGGAGTTACCGGGGAGCTGTTTTTT.

The chain combines TRBV30 with TRBJ1-2; no reliable D call. The CDR3 loop spans 14 amino acids. The germline V and J ends were trimmed by 3 bases and 7 bases, with 18 bases remaining between them. Germline V CDR1 and CDR2: GTSNPN, SVGIG (reference sequence). CDR3 sequence: CAWSELAVAGGYTF. CDR3 bases: TGTGCCTGGAGCGAGCTGGCCGTCGCAGGTGGCTACACCTTC.

This chain connects TRBV2 to TRBJ2-7; no clear D. The CDR3 is 12 amino acids. Trimming cost V 1 base and J 4 bases, with 5 bases left between them. In germline, CDR1 is SNHLY, CDR2 FYNNEI. The CDR3 DNA follows: TGTGCCAGCAGTGAAGTGGCTTACGAGCAGTACTTC. Encoded protein: CASSEVAYEQYF.

This clone came up a few times. The V and J genes are TRBV11-2 and TRBJ2-3; 13 nucleotides agree with TRBD2. CDR3 length equals 18 residues. The germline V gene encodes CDR1 SGHAT and CDR2 FQNNGV. V lost 5 bases to trimming and J lost 4 bases; unmatched junction nucleotides: 12. CDR3 residues: CASSHTSGRAIFADTQYF. CDR3 coding DNA: TGTGCCAGCAGCCATACTAGCGGGAGGGCCATCTTCGCAGATACGCAGTATTTT.

For this clone: The sample carries other DNA sequences with the same CDR3. The chain carries TRBV29-1 and TRBJ2-3, with D uncertain. Germline CDR1 and CDR2: SQVTM and ANQGSEA. V lost 4 bases to trimming and J lost 3 bases, with 8 bases between them. The length of the CDR3 is 12 residues. CDR3 in amino acids: CSVAVGTDTQYF. For the CDR3, the DNA is TGCAGCGTTGCAGTAGGAACAGATACGCAGTATTTT.

In its sample, this clone was seen a few times. The rearrangement links TRBV5-4 to TRBJ2-5, with 9 bases aligning to TRBD2. J gave up 5 bases and V 2 bases, and 10 bases lay outside the gene matches. The CDR3 spans 16 residues. Germline V gene lookup returns CDR1 SGHNT and CDR2 YYREEE (reference sequence). The DNA for the CDR3 is TGTGCCAGCAGCTTATACGAGTTAGCGGGAGAGGAGACCCAGTACTTC. As protein: CASSLYELAGEETQYF.

The chain is built from TRBV2 and TRBJ2-7, with 13 bases identical to TRBD2. Germline values: CDR1 SNHLY, CDR2 FYNNEI. V lost 8 bases to trimming and J lost 3 bases; unmatched junction nucleotides: 7. The CDR3 is 15 amino acids. CDR3: CASQRTSGSDYEQYF. CDR3 coding DNA: TGTGCCAGCCAAAGGACTAGCGGGAGTGACTACGAGCAGTACTTC.

The J gene is TRBJ1-2, the V gene TRBV28; D is ambiguous. The CDR3 is 13 residues long. V lost 10 bases and J lost 4, with 16 bases in between. Per germline, CDR1 MDHEN and CDR2 SYDVKM. In DNA, the CDR3 is TGTGCCACCCCCGGGGATTATTTCTATGGCTACACCTTC. Encoded protein: CATPGDYFYGYTF.

V gene TRBV18 combines with J gene TRBJ1-1; no reliable D call. V gave up 3 bases and J gave up 0 bases, with 5 bases separating them. The CDR3 contains 13 residues. Germline V gene data show CDR1 as KGHSH and CDR2 as LQKENI. This chain's CDR3 is CASSPSVNTEAFF. Here the CDR3 DNA reads TGTGCCAGCTCACCGTCTGTGAACACTGAAGCTTTCTTT.

Here the CDR3 DNA reads TGTGCCAGCAGCTTAAGACTGGCCAGGGACTCCCCTGGGGCCAACGTCCTGACTTTC. Protein: CASSLRLARDSPGANVLTF. The J gene is TRBJ2-6, the V gene TRBV7-9, with a tentative D call TRBD2 (6 bases). The CDR3 is 19 amino acids. V was pared by 2 bases and J by 2 bases, with 19 bases between. CDR1 and CDR2 (germline): SEHNR, FQNEAQ (reference sequence).

This sequence joins TRBV7-9 and TRBJ2-2; the D gene could be TRBD1 or TRBD2 (5 bases each). Germline V lookup: CDR1 SEHNR, CDR2 FQNEAQ (reference sequence). This CDR3 region has 14 residues. Trimming shortened V by 6 bases and J by 3 bases, and 11 bases separated the two germline ends. In DNA form, the CDR3 reads TGTGCCAGCAGTTGGCAGGGAGACACCGGGGAGCTGTTTTTT. Residues: CASSWQGDTGELFF.

The chain uses TRBV7-3 and TRBJ2-7, with D perhaps TRBD2 (6 bases). CDR1 is SGHTA and CDR2 is FQGTGA in the germline V gene. The CDR3 runs to 17 residues. Trimming took off 1 base at V and 2 bases at J, with 18 bases between the two ends. The CDR3 bases are TGTGCCAGCAGCTTAAGGAGATGTCACGGGAGACCCTACGAGCAGTACTTC. The encoded protein is CASSLRRCHGRPYEQYF. The whole variable domain, remainder taken from reference TRBV7-3 and TRBJ2-7, is GAGVSQTPSNKVTEKGKYVELRCDPISGHTALYWYRQSLGQGPEFLIYFQGTGAADDSGLPNDRFFAVRPEGSVSTLKIQRTERGDSAVYLCASSLRRCHGRPYEQYFGPGTRLTVT.

With regard to this clone: The sample holds other DNA sequences that translate to the same CDR3. The chain carries TRBV29-1 and TRBJ2-5, with D possibly TRBD2 on 6 matching bases. The ends were cut back, 3 bases at V and 5 bases at J, with 10 bases in the middle. The CDR3 sequence is 12 residues long. Germline CDR1 SQVTM, CDR2 ANQGSEA. CDR3 loop: CSVEGSGETQYF. CDR3 bases: TGCAGCGTTGAGGGGAGCGGGGAGACCCAGTACTTC.

The chain joins TRBV7-6 to TRBJ1-5, with D possibly matching TRBD1 (5 bases). This CDR3 region has 14 residues. V lost 0 bases and J 7 bases, leaving 10 bases between the germline ends. CDR1 SGHVS and CDR2 FNYEAQ come from the germline V gene. CDR3 DNA: TGTGCCAGCAGCTTAGCAGGGGCGGGCCAGCCCCAGCATTTT. Translating it yields CASSLAGAGQPQHF.